This T cell receptor (beta chain) was sequenced during a study of shared clonotypes between healthy human individuals. Investigators spread the genomic DNA of each subset evenly over several immunoSEQ plates. Replicate PCRs run on sorted subsets employed approximately 180 ng DNA, 25,000 to 35,000 T cell genomes. Only in-frame clones appear in the TCRdb table, and some are missing; sequencing was by immunoSEQ multiplex PCR. The profile shows about 380,000 clones, 90% to 98% of them singletons. Study observations and caveats: Clonotypes shared by all four donors outscored non-shared clonotypes in generation probability.

With respect to this clone: Its antigen is not identified.

The V and J ends lost 4 bases and 6 bases, in that order; junction bases with no gene match: 5. The germline gives CDR1 SNHLY, CDR2 FYNNEI. The CDR3 spans 14 residues. Donation came from healthy HIV-negative adults that had no recent acute infections or vaccinations. Material: memory CD8+ T cells sorted from blood. Subset here: CD45RO+ cells pooled with CCR7-negative TemRA cells. This TCR derives from a man aged 25 to 40 in good health. This chain joins TRBV2 and TRBJ2-7, with TRBD2 matching 11 bases. The CDR3 nucleotides are TGTGCCAGCAGTGCCTTTAGCGGGAGGGGCGAGCAGTACTTC. Translated, it gives CASSAFSGRGEQYF.